This T cell receptor (beta chain) was recovered during a study of blood T cell repertoires in COVID-19. Study background: COVID-19 samples, acute and convalescent, were from the United States, Italy and Spain. Sources were T cells, B-cell-depleted T cells, or PBMCs; the material itself was cDNA or gDNA.

The V gene lost 4 bases and the J gene lost 0 bases, with 19 bases spanning the gap. CDR1 and CDR2 from the germline V gene are MGHRA and YSYEKL. This CDR3 region has 17 residues. In the original analysis: How many nucleated cells were present was estimated from reference gene primer amplification. Data came from immunoSEQ multiplex PCR; TCRdb stores just in-frame clones and leaves some out. Clonal size and the V and J genes are those of that table, whereas D and trimming came from the DNA. The table has fewer than 200,000 clones, approximately 86% seen once. The J gene is TRBJ2-7, the V gene TRBV4-1; tentatively, D is TRBD1 (5 bases). This TCR came from a middle-aged man with active or convalescent COVID-19. Sequencing was done on a sample of peripheral blood. As DNA, the CDR3 is TGCGCCAGCAGCCCAGACGTCCGCAGGGCCATCTCCTACGAGCAGTACTTC. Its translation is CASSPDVRRAISYEQYF.